The rows below give T cell receptor beta chains drawn from one sample of a study of blood T cell repertoires in COVID-19. TCRdb's copy holds only in-frame clones and misses some; the assay was immunoSEQ multiplex PCR. The repertoire holds under 200,000 clones, with about 86% as singletons. Source material: peripheral blood. These receptor sequences come from a man in his forties or fifties with active or convalescent COVID-19. Both conserved end residues are part of each CDR3. Some rows mark clone size as missing; the rest say once, few, many or name a class of expanded clone.

TRBJ2-3	TRBV3-1/TRBV3-2	-	CASRRTGGRDTQYF
TRBJ2-7	TRBV3-1/TRBV3-2	-	CASSHRGRDEQYF
TRBJ1-5	TRBV6-2/TRBV6-3	few	CASSSQTGGAGQPQHF
TRBJ1-1	TRBV6-2/TRBV6-3	-	CASSYSKGAVDTEAFF
TRBJ1-6	TRBV10-3	-	CAISRLGDSNSPLHF
TRBJ2-7	TRBV7-2	-	CASRATGGPYEQYF
TRBJ1-2	TRBV9	few	CASSPGRRYGYTF
TRBJ1-2	TRBV29-1	-	CSVTNAGGYTF
TRBJ2-7	TRBV5-1	-	CASRVAGHSYEQYF
TRBJ2-7	TRBV7-8	few	CASSLASGRAYEQYF
TRBJ1-4	TRBV5-5	-	CASSWTGQTTNEKLFF
TRBJ2-3	TRBV11-2	-	CASSSWDWSTDTQYF
TRBJ2-7	TRBV9	-	CASSFEGQAYEQYF
TRBJ1-4	TRBV27	-	CASRGSEKLFF
TRBJ2-7	TRBV11-2	few	CASSLESGGHAEQYF
TRBJ2-5	TRBV18	-	CASHPPEGRETQYF
TRBJ1-1	TRBV5-1	-	CASSLQGQAGTEAFF
TRBJ2-7	TRBV7-8	-	CASSQISRTSGRAEQYF
TRBJ2-2	TRBV15	-	CATSRDGTSGITGELFF
TRBJ1-1	TRBV5-1	-	CASSLDWQGARNTEAFF
TRBJ2-3	TRBV6-5	-	CASIESGMGTDTQYF
TRBJ1-6	TRBV3-1/TRBV3-2	-	CASSLLGEASPLHF
TRBJ1-5	TRBV7-2	few	CASSLHRDSNQPQHF
TRBJ1-3	TRBV25-1	once	CASSPMQGASFSGNTIYF
TRBJ2-1	TRBV5-1	-	CASSLLVGVSSNEQFF
TRBJ2-3	TRBV5-1	-	CASSLGLAEGTDTQYF
TRBJ1-6	TRBV30	-	CAWSAQGYSPLHF
TRBJ2-3	TRBV6-5	-	CASSRLAGVTDTQYF
TRBJ2-1	TRBV7-3	-	CASSGRMGQEQFF
TRBJ2-2	TRBV5-1	-	CASSSGLAEPTGELFF
TRBJ2-5	TRBV5-3	once	CARRPGQVGETQYF
TRBJ2-5	TRBV29-1	-	CSVLPSSGQETQYF
TRBJ1-1	TRBV2	-	CASNPYGVWNTEAFF
TRBJ2-7	TRBV6-2/TRBV6-3	-	CASSYAGTGGLEQYF
TRBJ2-7	TRBV29-1	-	CSVGDRGYEQYF
TRBJ2-5	TRBV13	-	CASSLGVYQETQYF
TRBJ1-1	TRBV2	-	CASSERTGNTEAFF
TRBJ2-6	TRBV6-6	-	CASSHGTGDLSGANVLTF